The clone carrying this T cell receptor (beta chain) was seen ten or more times. The antigen remains unidentified. Antiretroviral therapy had run roughly three months, about 14 weeks, before follow-up blood collection. The repertoire came from unfractionated whole blood and reflected all unsorted peripheral T cells. RNA came from 2.5 to 3 ml of peripheral blood. The sample comes from a study of HIV-infected patients and healthy controls. Looking at the study overall: After three months of therapy, CD4 counts rose modestly but significantly in about 85% of the 16 patients.

cDNA was made from approximately 500 ng RNA using alpha and beta constant primers. Alpha and beta chain libraries were made separately by chain-specific third strand synthesis with multiplexing indices. TCRdb processed the 5' RACE reads anew with MiXCR; each CDR3 protein has one entry. The sample includes 10,000 to 11,000 distinct CDR3 sequences, roughly 5.7% of them seen just once. Study-wide findings and caveats: Healthy controls carried many MAIT alpha-chain CDR3s, while HIV+ repertoires had few. Donor HLA types were not determined in the study.

Per the germline V gene, CDR1 is KGHSH and CDR2 is LQKENI. V lost 0 bases to trimming and J lost 7 bases, with 7 bases between them. The length of the CDR3 is 13 residues. The source material was blood, sampled during antiretroviral therapy. This sequence was found in an adult with HIV infection. The donor label of this sample is uncertain. The chain uses TRBV18 and TRBJ2-4; D gene unclear. The CDR3 DNA sequence: TGTGCCAGCTCACCACCGTTGGGGAACATTCAGTACTTC. Protein product: CASSPPLGNIQYF.